This entry lists 22 T cell receptor beta chains sequenced from one sample in a study of blood T cell repertoires in COVID-19. Sequencing used immunoSEQ multiplex PCR; TCRdb keeps in-frame clones, though not all of them. In the table there are about 340,000 clones, more than 90% of which are singletons. What was sequenced was PBMCs or T cells enriched from blood (not recorded which). The receptors here all came from a woman aged 30 to 39 who had recovered from COVID-19.

The chain couples TRBV5-1 to TRBJ1-2; D is perhaps TRBD1 (6 bases). CDR3 size: 16 residues. Germline V gene sequence: CDR1 SGHRS, CDR2 YFSETQ. Trimming took 0 bases from V and 7 from J, leaving 19 bases between them. CDR3 sequence (DNA): TGCGCCAGCAGCTTGGTGTTTCGGGGGGCTTCAGTTGGCTACACCTTC. It specifies CASSLVFRGASVGYTF.

This chain links TRBV7-3 with TRBJ2-5; TRBD1 aligns across 8 bases. This CDR3 has 14 residues. The V gene's germline CDR1 is SGHTA and CDR2 FQGTGA. The J segment lost 5 bases and the V segment lost 5 bases, leaving 7 bases of the junction unmatched. Here the CDR3 DNA reads TGTGCCAGCAGCCCAGGGGGCAGGGGTGAGACCCAGTACTTC. Its translation: CASSPGGRGETQYF.

The chain carries TRBV14 and TRBJ1-2; D is perhaps TRBD1 (5 bases). Germline V gives CDR1 SGHDN, CDR2 FVKESK. V lost 3 bases, J lost 3 bases, and 14 bases lay in between. This CDR3 contains 15 residues. In DNA, the CDR3 is TGTGCCAGCAGCCACACCAGGGTTACCTACTATGGCTACACCTTC. It specifies CASSHTRVTYYGYTF.

V is TRBV6-5 and J is TRBJ1-1; D not certain. The CDR3 sequence is 14 residues long. V lost 6 bases to trimming and J lost 0 bases, with 11 bases between them. The germline CDR1 and CDR2 sequences are MNHEY and SVGAGI. CDR3 in amino acids: CASSHPSLNTEAFF. Written as DNA, the CDR3 is TGTGCCAGCAGCCACCCCAGTCTGAACACTGAAGCTTTCTTT.

The CDR3 sequence is CASSIVTGTNTGELFF. CDR3 coding DNA: TGTGCCAGTAGTATAGTAACAGGGACCAACACCGGGGAGCTGTTTTTT. The chain recombines TRBV19 with TRBJ2-2; the D gene is possibly TRBD1 (6 bases). Germline CDR1 is LNHDA and CDR2 is SQIVND (reference sequence). V was cut by 1 base and J by 2 bases, with 11 bases left in between. This CDR3 contains 16 residues.

V and J are TRBV5-4 and TRBJ2-7, with D maybe TRBD1 (5 bases). In germline, CDR1 is SGHNT, CDR2 YYREEE (reference sequence). This CDR3 is 14 amino acids long. Trimming cost V 3 bases and J 2 bases, with 12 bases left between them. The CDR3 here is CASSSRQSPYEQYF. The CDR3 nucleotides are TGTGCCAGCAGCTCGCGACAGTCCCCCTACGAGCAGTACTTC.

This rearrangement joins TRBV6-5 to TRBJ1-4; TRBD1 might be the D (6 bases). With 6 bases removed from V and 8 bases from J, the gap between germline ends came to 16 bases. Germline V lookup: CDR1 MNHEY, CDR2 SVGAGI. The CDR3 extends over 14 amino acids. CDR3 DNA: TGTGCCAGCAGCGATGGACAGCCATGGGAAAAACTGTTTTTT. It yields the protein CASSDGQPWEKLFF.

V and J are TRBV27 and TRBJ2-7; possible D gene TRBD1, 6 bases. Trimming stripped 6 bases from V and 6 bases from J, with 18 bases between. CDR1 and CDR2 (germline): MNHEY, SMNVEV (reference sequence). The CDR3 spans 14 residues. The CDR3 loop is CASSQNRVRGEQYF. CDR3 nucleotides: TGTGCCAGCAGCCAAAACAGGGTTCGAGGCGAGCAGTACTTC.

The chain has TRBV6-1 and TRBJ2-7; 8 nucleotides match TRBD1. CDR3 length: 16 residues. The germline CDR1 and CDR2 sequences are MNHNS and SASEGT. V trimming: 3 bases; J trimming: 5 bases; junction bases outside the gene matches: 12. CDR3: CASSDGVRGLTHEQYF. The CDR3 DNA sequence: TGTGCCAGCAGTGATGGAGTCAGGGGGCTAACCCACGAGCAGTACTTC.

The chain is built from TRBV15 and TRBJ2-7; TRBD1 aligns across 8 bases. Germline V lookup: CDR1 LNHNV, CDR2 YYDKDF (reference sequence). This CDR3 comprises 14 residues. Unmatched junction bases numbered 2, after V lost 3 bases and J lost 1 base. The CDR3 DNA sequence: TGTGCCACCAGCAGGGACAGGGCATCCTACGAGCAGTACTTC. Translation gives CATSRDRASYEQYF.

This chain links TRBV14 with TRBJ2-3; TRBD1 agrees at 10 bases. The ends lost 2 bases at V and 5 bases at J; junction bases unmatched: 4. Germline V gene data show CDR1 as SGHDN and CDR2 as FVKESK. The CDR3 has 15 residues. CDR3 nucleotide sequence: TGTGCCAGCAGCCAACCGGGACAGGGGTTAGATACGCAGTATTTT. Amino acid sequence: CASSQPGQGLDTQYF.

The chain is built from TRBV24-1 and TRBJ2-1; the D gene is possibly TRBD1 (6 bases). Trimming took off 4 bases at V and 0 bases at J, with 15 bases between the two ends. This CDR3 has 17 amino acids. The germline CDR1 and CDR2 sequences are KGHDR and SFDVKD. The DNA of the CDR3 is TGTGCCACCAGTGACCATGACAGGATTAGCTCCTACAATGAGCAGTTCTTC. Amino acid sequence: CATSDHDRISSYNEQFF.

The V call is TRBV28, the J call TRBJ2-7; TRBD2 might be the D (6 bases). Deletions cut 6 bases from V and 7 bases from J, with 22 bases between. Germline V gene sequence: CDR1 MDHEN, CDR2 SYDVKM. The CDR3 covers 15 residues. The chain's CDR3 is CASRGGRVRPREQYF. The CDR3 region has the DNA TGTGCCAGCAGGGGGGGTCGCGTAAGACCGCGGGAGCAGTACTTC. Filled out from reference TRBV28 and TRBJ2-7, the complete variable domain reads DVKVTQSSRYLVKRTGEKVFLECVQDMDHENMFWYRQDPGLGLRLIYFSYDVKMKEKGDIPEGYSVSREKKERFSLILESASTNQTSMYLCASRGGRVRPREQYFGPGTRLTVT.

The chain recombines TRBV4-1 with TRBJ2-2; 8 nucleotides align to TRBD2. The CDR3 spans 18 residues. The trim removed 4 bases at V and 1 base at J, leaving 11 bases unmatched. Germline CDR1 reads MGHRA; CDR2 reads YSYEKL. The CDR3 nucleotides are TGCGCCAGCAGCCCCGGGGTGGTAGCGGGACGGAACACCGGGGAGCTGTTTTTT. Its translation: CASSPGVVAGRNTGELFF.

The rearrangement joins TRBV28 to TRBJ2-1; 11 nucleotides agree with TRBD2. The germline V gene encodes CDR1 MDHEN and CDR2 SYDVKM. The trim removed 2 bases at V and 7 bases at J, leaving 7 bases unmatched. The CDR3 length is 16 residues. CDR3 residues: CASSLGRLAGINEQFF. The CDR3 DNA follows: TGTGCCAGCAGTTTAGGGAGACTAGCGGGAATAAATGAGCAGTTCTTC.

The rearrangement joins TRBV19 to TRBJ1-5; D is undetermined. This CDR3 region has 14 residues. From germline, CDR1 is LNHDA and CDR2 SQIVND (reference sequence). V was shortened by 2 bases and J by 4 bases, with 9 bases between the two germline ends. Written as DNA, the CDR3 is TGTGCCAGTAGTATACCGTACGGGAATCAGCCCCAGCATTTT. Translated, it gives CASSIPYGNQPQHF.

This clone was seen a few times. The chain uses TRBV4-2 and TRBJ2-1, with 15 positions matching TRBD2. V shed 2 bases and J 6 bases; nucleotides not matched to a gene: 8. The CDR3 has 18 amino acids. The germline CDR1 and CDR2 sequences are LGHNA and YNFKEQ. The CDR3 sequence: CASSQIARTSGGVNEQFF. CDR3 coding DNA: TGTGCCAGCAGCCAAATCGCCAGGACTAGCGGGGGGGTCAATGAGCAGTTCTTC.

Here the CDR3 reads CASSLEAGISYEQYF. The DNA for the CDR3 is TGTGCCAGCAGCCTGGAGGCAGGTATCTCCTACGAGCAGTACTTC. The chain employs TRBV11-2 and TRBJ2-7; weak D call: TRBD2 (5 bases). CDR3 length equals 15 residues. Germline lookup yields CDR1 SGHAT and CDR2 FQNNGV. The germline V and J ends were trimmed by 5 bases and 0 bases, with 14 bases remaining between them.

This clone was counted once. The chain carries TRBV11-2 and TRBJ1-6; the match to TRBD1 covers 8 bases. The CDR3 runs to 15 residues. The trim removed 5 bases at V and 7 bases at J, leaving 7 bases unmatched. The V gene's germline CDR1 is SGHAT and CDR2 FQNNGV. The CDR3 here is CASSLKTGDNSPLHF. The CDR3 DNA is TGTGCCAGCAGCCTCAAGACAGGGGACAATTCACCCCTCCACTTT.

The genes are TRBV28 and TRBJ1-2; D is uncertain. V lost 4 bases and J 3 bases, leaving 9 bases between the germline ends. CDR1 is MDHEN, CDR2 SYDVKM, per germline. The CDR3 is 13 amino acids. CDR3 DNA: TGTGCCAGCAGTTATAAACTATACTATGGCTACACCTTC. Its translation: CASSYKLYYGYTF.

This chain links TRBV7-6 with TRBJ2-1, with 9 bases aligning to TRBD1. With 5 bases clipped from V and 8 bases from J, the junction kept 10 bases outside the gene matches. This CDR3 is 15 amino acids long. The germline V gene has CDR1 SGHVS and CDR2 FNYEAQ. CDR3 DNA sequence: TGTGCCAGCAGCCAAGGACAGGGGACCGGGTATGAGCAGTTCTTC. This encodes CASSQGQGTGYEQFF.

This clone has only one observation. The J gene is TRBJ1-1, the V gene TRBV28, with D maybe TRBD1 (5 bases). Trimming took off 11 bases at V and 1 base at J, with 11 bases between the two ends. This CDR3 contains 12 residues. Germline values: CDR1 MDHEN, CDR2 SYDVKM. In DNA, the CDR3 is TGTGCCTCCGGGGGGGAGAACACTGAAGCTTTCTTT. The encoded protein is CASGGENTEAFF. Drawing the rest from reference TRBV28 and TRBJ1-1, the complete variable domain is DVKVTQSSRYLVKRTGEKVFLECVQDMDHENMFWYRQDPGLGLRLIYFSYDVKMKEKGDIPEGYSVSREKKERFSLILESASTNQTSMYLCASGGENTEAFFGQGTRLTVV.